This T cell receptor beta chain was sequenced during a study of cytotoxic CD8 clonotypes in ibrutinib-treated CLL (dated by TCRdb to about 2021). Study-level background: The cohort included about 15 treatment-naive and some 10 relapsed/refractory patients; roughly 17 were IGHV unmutated. Responses were partial in roughly 24 patients and complete in 2; after median about 70 months follow-up, approximately 15 stayed in remission and some twelve progressed. Response samples were taken after a median of 12 months on treatment, ranging from about 6 to 36 months. On average, each sample had some 250,000 productive templates and under 95,000 productive rearrangements. Of the 86 people in the trial, about two dozen had longitudinal samples available. Cryopreserved peripheral blood mononuclear cells were collected before treatment, at response, and at either disease progression or sustained remission. Every sample from remission and from progressive disease was obtained while the patients were still on ibrutinib. General conclusions and limits of the study: Baseline clonality was found to be higher than that of age-matched healthy donors and was strongly correlated with circulating CD8+ T-cell counts. Public clonotypes were rare and either shrank or stayed stable during treatment, and the rise in clonality at ibrutinib response reflected expansion of private clonotypes. Clonality increased at ibrutinib response, stayed stable in sustained remission, and fell back toward baseline at progression. Sustained-remission and progressing patients did not have matched sampling times, and lymph node repertoires were not examined.

On a MiSeq, deep resolution sequencing aimed for a depth between 1 in 1 million and 1 in 200,000 T cells, with each clonotype covered approximately 9.2x on average. The immunoSEQ hsTCRB Kit was used to generate the TCR beta libraries. On the authors' methods: ImmunoSEQ Data Assistant and ImmunoSEQ Analyzer were used for data analysis, and V, D and J genes were assigned according to IMGT definitions. Clonality, which ranges from 0 to 1, was calculated as one minus the normalized Shannon entropy of productive rearrangement frequencies. Only overrepresented clonotypes making up at least 0.05% of the repertoire of each patient were included in the public clonotype analysis. Thirteen age-matched healthy donor repertoires from immuneACCESS were used as controls for clonality. TCRdb carries this immuneACCESS record with in-frame sequences only. Its versions omit some clonotypes, under half of them owing to an unresolved V gene in the studies checked, with the rest unexplained. V, J and clone size were drawn from that table, and D and trimming were deduced from the DNA. This sample has more than 200,000 clones in its table, and roughly 73% of those were observed once. About an eighth of the sample is taken by the ten largest.

The time point tag for this specimen amounts to: approximately 11 months on ibrutinib. For TCR beta library preparation, roughly 2.2 micrograms of genomic DNA were isolated from cryopreserved PBMCs. Longitudinal blood samples from CLL patients on ibrutinib monotherapy underwent high-throughput TCR beta sequencing. The patients took part in an open-label, single-center phase 2 trial of ibrutinib monotherapy. In the germline V gene, CDR1 corresponds to SGHRS and CDR2 to YFSETQ. The CDR3, from cysteine to phenylalanine, totals 15 residues. The entry retains the CDR3 DNA only, 45 bases that are in frame from base 1. Deletion took 4 bases off V and 2 bases off J, with a span of 14 bases between the germline ends. Remarks on this clone: The antigen it binds to is not known. The input lacks base qualities; no much larger clone sits a single base away.

The chain was built from TRBV5-1 and TRBJ2-3; a weak D assignment points to TRBD1 (6 bases agree). Sequenced here: PBMCs, sampled after 12 months of ibrutinib treatment. The sequence was obtained from a human donor with chronic lymphocytic leukemia. The CDR3 region has the sequence CASSTNPGDTDTQYF. The nucleotides are TGCGCCAGCAGCACCAACCCAGGGGACACAGATACGCAGTATTTT. Outside the CDR3, residues come from the reference TRBV5-1 and TRBJ2-3 proteins, so the full variable domain is: KAGVTQTPRYLIKTRGQQVTLSCSPISGHRSVSWYQQTPGQGLQFLFEYFSETQRNKGNFPGRFSGRQFSNSRSEMNVSTLELGDSALYLCASSTNPGDTDTQYFGPGTRLTVL.